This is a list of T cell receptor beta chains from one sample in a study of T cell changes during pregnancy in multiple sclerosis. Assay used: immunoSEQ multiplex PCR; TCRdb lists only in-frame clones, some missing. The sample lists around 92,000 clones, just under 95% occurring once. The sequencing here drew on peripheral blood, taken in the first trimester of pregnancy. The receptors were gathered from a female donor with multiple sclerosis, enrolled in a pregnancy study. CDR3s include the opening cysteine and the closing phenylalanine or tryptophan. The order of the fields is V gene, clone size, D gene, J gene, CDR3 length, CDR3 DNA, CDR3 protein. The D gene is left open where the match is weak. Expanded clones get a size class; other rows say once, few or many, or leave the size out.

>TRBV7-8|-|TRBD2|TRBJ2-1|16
TGTGCCAGCAGCTTAGTGGGCGGGGGGGACACGTATGAGCAGTTCTTC
CASSLVGGGDTYEQFF
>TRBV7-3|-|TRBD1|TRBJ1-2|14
TGTGCCAGCAGCTCGTCAGGGGGTGACTATGGCTACACCTTC
CASSSSGGDYGYTF
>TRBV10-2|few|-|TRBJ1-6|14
TGCGCCAGCAGTGAGGGGGCGTATAATTCACCCCTCCACTTT
CASSEGAYNSPLHF
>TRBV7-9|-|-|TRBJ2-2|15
TGTGCCAGCAGCTTAGGAACTCCGGGCACCGGGGAGCTGTTTTTT
CASSLGTPGTGELFF
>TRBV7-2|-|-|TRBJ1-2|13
TGTGCCAGCAGCTTAATAGGGGTAGATGGCTACACCTTC
CASSLIGVDGYTF
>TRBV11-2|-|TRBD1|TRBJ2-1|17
TGTGCCAGCAGCTTAGCGGGAAGAGACAGGGGGTACAATGAGCAGTTCTTC
CASSLAGRDRGYNEQFF
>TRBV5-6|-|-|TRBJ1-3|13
TGTGCCAGCAGCCCCCAGTTTGGAAACACCATATATTTT
CASSPQFGNTIYF
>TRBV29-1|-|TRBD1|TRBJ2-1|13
TGCAGCGGCGGACAGGGGGCTACCAATGAGCAGTTCTTC
CSGGQGATNEQFF
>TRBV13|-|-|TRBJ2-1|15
TGTGCCAGCAGCTGGTCAGGGGACAACTACAATGAGCAGTTCTTC
CASSWSGDNYNEQFF
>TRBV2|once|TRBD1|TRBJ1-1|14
TGTGCCAGCAGGAGAGGCAGGGGGCGAAATGAAGCTTTCTTT
CASRRGRGRNEAFF
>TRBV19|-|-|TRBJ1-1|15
TGTGCCAGTACCCCCACGGGGACACCGAACACTGAAGCTTTCTTT
CASTPTGTPNTEAFF
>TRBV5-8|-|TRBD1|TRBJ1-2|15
TGTGCCAGCAGCTTGGTACCCCGGACAGGGGGCGGCTACACCTTC
CASSLVPRTGGGYTF
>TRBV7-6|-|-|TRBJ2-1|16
TGTGCCAGCAGCTTAGTAAGGTGGGGGGGCCAGGATGAGCAGTTCTTC
CASSLVRWGGQDEQFF
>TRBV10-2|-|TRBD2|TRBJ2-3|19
TGCGCCAGCAGTGAGATCATGGGACTAGCGGGGCCCGGGACAGATACGCAGTATTTT
CASSEIMGLAGPGTDTQYF
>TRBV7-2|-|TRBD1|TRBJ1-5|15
TGTGCCAGCAGCCCCGGGACAGGGAGGTATCAGCCCCAGCATTTT
CASSPGTGRYQPQHF
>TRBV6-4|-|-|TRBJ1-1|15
TGTGCCAGCAGTGCGGACATTGGGGGCTCCACTGAAGCTTTCTTT
CASSADIGGSTEAFF
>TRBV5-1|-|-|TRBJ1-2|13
TGCGCCAGCAGCGCGGGAAGCTGGATTGGCTACACCTTC
CASSAGSWIGYTF
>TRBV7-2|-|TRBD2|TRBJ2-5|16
TGTGCCAGCAGCCACCGGACTAGCGGGGACCAAGAGACCCAGTACTTC
CASSHRTSGDQETQYF
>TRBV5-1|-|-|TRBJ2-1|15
TGCGCCAGCAGTTTAGGGGGGGGCTCCTACAATGAGCAGTTCTTC
CASSLGGGSYNEQFF
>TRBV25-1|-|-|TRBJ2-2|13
TGTGCCAGCAATGGACTCGTCCCCGGGGAGCTGTTTTTT
CASNGLVPGELFF
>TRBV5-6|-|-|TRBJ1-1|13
TGTGCCAGCAGTCCAGGGGTGGGCACTGAAGCTTTCTTT
CASSPGVGTEAFF
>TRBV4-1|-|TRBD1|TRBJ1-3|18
TGCGCCAGCAGCCAAGACGGGACAGGGGCCGCTGTCGGAAACACCATATATTTT
CASSQDGTGAAVGNTIYF
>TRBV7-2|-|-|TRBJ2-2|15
TGTGCCAGCAGCTTCGGGAACGAGGGCACCGGGGAGCTGTTTTTT
CASSFGNEGTGELFF
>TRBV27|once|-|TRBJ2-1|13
TGTGCCAGCAGTTTATCGGAAGGAGGCGAGCAGTTCTTC
CASSLSEGGEQFF
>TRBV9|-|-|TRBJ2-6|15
TGTGCCAGCAGCCCCCGTAAGCCCGGGGCCAACGTCCTGACTTTC
CASSPRKPGANVLTF
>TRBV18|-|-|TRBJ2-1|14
TGTGCCAGCTCACCCCTGGCAGGTTACAATGAGCAGTTCTTC
CASSPLAGYNEQFF
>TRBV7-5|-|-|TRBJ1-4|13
TGTGCCACAGAGCTCAGGGCAGGTGAAAAACTGTTTTTT
CATELRAGEKLFF
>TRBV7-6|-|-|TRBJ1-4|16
TGTGCCAGCAGCTTAGTGGACAGCTCAACTAATGAAAAACTGTTTTTT
CASSLVDSSTNEKLFF